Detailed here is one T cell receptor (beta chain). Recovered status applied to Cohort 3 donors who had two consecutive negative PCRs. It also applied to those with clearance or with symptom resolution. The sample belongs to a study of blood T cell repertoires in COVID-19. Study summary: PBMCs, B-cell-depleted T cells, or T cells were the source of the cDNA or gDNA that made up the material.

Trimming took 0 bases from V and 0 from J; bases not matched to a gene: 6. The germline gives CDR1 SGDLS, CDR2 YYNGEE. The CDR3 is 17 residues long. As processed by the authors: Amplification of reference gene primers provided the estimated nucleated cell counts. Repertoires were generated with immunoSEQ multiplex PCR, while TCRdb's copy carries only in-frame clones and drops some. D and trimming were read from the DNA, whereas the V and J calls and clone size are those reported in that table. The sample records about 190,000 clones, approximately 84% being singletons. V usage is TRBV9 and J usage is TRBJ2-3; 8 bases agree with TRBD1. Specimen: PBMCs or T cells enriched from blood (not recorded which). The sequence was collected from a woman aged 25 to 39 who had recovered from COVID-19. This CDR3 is CASSVATRTGSTDTQYF. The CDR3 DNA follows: TGTGCCAGCAGCGTAGCTACAAGGACAGGGAGCACAGATACGCAGTATTTT.